This T cell receptor (beta chain) was sequenced during a study of early T cells in non-severe SARS-CoV-2 infection. The table lists this clonotype with many counts. The protocol attached unique molecular identifiers to individual cDNA molecules. Each CDR3 protein is one row after TCRdb ran MiXCR on the 5' RACE reads. Of 65,000 to 95,000 distinct CDR3 sequences listed, about 15% are singletons. V shed 3 bases and J shed 5 bases, with 10 bases lying between them. The CDR3 runs to 12 residues. Germline V gives CDR1 DFQATT, CDR2 SNEGSKA (reference sequence). The chain links TRBV20-1 to TRBJ2-5; D remains unclear. The sequencing input was whole blood. The receptor was isolated from an adult who was a healthcare worker with PCR-confirmed SARS-CoV-2 infection or an uninfected control (not recorded which). This CDR3 is CSASARSETQYF. The DNA of the CDR3 is TGCAGTGCTAGCGCTAGGAGCGAGACCCAGTACTTC.